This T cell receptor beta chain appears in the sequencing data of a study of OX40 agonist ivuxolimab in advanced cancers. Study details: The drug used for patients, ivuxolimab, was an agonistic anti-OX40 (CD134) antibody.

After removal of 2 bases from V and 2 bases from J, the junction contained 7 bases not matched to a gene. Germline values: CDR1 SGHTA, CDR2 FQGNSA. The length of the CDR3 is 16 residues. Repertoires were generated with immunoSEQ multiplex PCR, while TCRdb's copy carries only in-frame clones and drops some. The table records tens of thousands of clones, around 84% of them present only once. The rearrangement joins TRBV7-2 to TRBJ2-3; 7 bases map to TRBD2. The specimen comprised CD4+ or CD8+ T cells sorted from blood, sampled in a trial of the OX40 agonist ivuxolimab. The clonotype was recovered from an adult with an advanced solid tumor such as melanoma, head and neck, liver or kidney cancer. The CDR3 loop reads CASSLLGGTNTDTQYF. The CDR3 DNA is TGTGCCAGCAGCTTACTGGGGGGGACTAACACAGATACGCAGTATTTT.